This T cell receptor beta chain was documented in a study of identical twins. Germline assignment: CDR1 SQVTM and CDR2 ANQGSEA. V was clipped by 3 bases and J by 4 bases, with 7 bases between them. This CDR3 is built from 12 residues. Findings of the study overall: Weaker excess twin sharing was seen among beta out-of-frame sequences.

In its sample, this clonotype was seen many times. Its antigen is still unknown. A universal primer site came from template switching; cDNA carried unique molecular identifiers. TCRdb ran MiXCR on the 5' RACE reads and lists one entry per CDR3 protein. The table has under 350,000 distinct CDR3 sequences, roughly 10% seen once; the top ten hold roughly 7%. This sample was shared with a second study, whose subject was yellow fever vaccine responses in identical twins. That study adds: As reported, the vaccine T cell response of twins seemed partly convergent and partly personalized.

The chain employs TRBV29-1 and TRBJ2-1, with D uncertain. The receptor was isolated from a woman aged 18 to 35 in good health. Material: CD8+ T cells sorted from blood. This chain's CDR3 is CSVEIRYNEQFF. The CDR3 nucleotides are TGCAGCGTTGAGATCAGGTACAATGAGCAGTTCTTC.